A single sample is the source of the 19 T cell receptor beta chains below, sequenced in a study of cytomegalovirus exposure and HLA in healthy donors. Both 60 Vbeta primers and 13 Jbeta primers went into the PCR. Only in-frame clones appear in the TCRdb table, and some are missing; sequencing was by immunoSEQ multiplex PCR. The sample lists roughly 100,000 clones, approximately 79% occurring once. The source material was PBMCs. The receptors were gathered from a man aged 60 to 69 in good health and CMV-seronegative.

About this clone itself: Since the CDR3 does not end with the conserved phenylalanine or tryptophan, this likely comes from a read error. It is unclear where the CDR3 begins or ends on the DNA, so no DNA is shown, and the CDR3 is as TCRdb lists it. The chain is built from TRBV15 and TRBJ1-1; the table's D call, TRBD1, has no DNA check behind it. The CDR3 is 13 amino acids in total, end residues counted. Germline values: CDR1 LNHNV, CDR2 YYDKDF (reference sequence). The CDR3 reads CATSRPTGFPTSI.

In this sample, this clone turned up a few times. V gene TRBV28 combines with J gene TRBJ1-5; TRBD1 might be the D (5 bases). This CDR3 has 15 residues. Trimming pared 6 bases from V and 4 bases from J, leaving 16 bases between. Germline V gene data show CDR1 as MDHEN and CDR2 as SYDVKM. The CDR3 loop reads CASRIPWGPNQPQHF. The CDR3 bases are TGTGCCAGCAGAATACCATGGGGCCCAAATCAGCCCCAGCATTTT. Full variable domain (outside the CDR3, taken from reference TRBV28 and TRBJ1-5): DVKVTQSSRYLVKRTGEKVFLECVQDMDHENMFWYRQDPGLGLRLIYFSYDVKMKEKGDIPEGYSVSREKKERFSLILESASTNQTSMYLCASRIPWGPNQPQHFGDGTRLSIL.

The chain uses TRBV25-1 and TRBJ1-5; D is possibly TRBD1 (5 bases). V was shortened by 1 base and J by 2 bases, with 12 bases between the two germline ends. The CDR3 covers 16 residues. Germline V CDR1 and CDR2: MGHDK, SYGVNS. CDR3 residues: CASSESGRGGNQPQHF. The DNA for the CDR3 is TGTGCCAGCAGTGAATCTGGGAGGGGTGGCAATCAGCCCCAGCATTTT.

This rearrangement joins TRBV7-2 to TRBJ1-5, with D perhaps TRBD1 (5 bases). The CDR3 totals 17 residues. Germline V CDR1 and CDR2: SGHTA, FQGNSA. Trimming removed 2 bases from V and 3 bases from J, with 17 bases in between. CDR3 nucleotide sequence: TGTGCCAGCAGCTTACGGCAGGGAACATATTACAATCAGCCCCAGCATTTT. Translation gives CASSLRQGTYYNQPQHF.

A remark on this clone: Germline and junction disagree at one end, which may indicate a read error. The J gene is TRBJ2-5, the V gene TRBV20-1; D may be TRBD1 (5 bases). The CDR3 has 11 residues. CDR1 is DFQATT and CDR2 is SNEGSKA in the germline V gene (reference sequence). This chain's CDR3 is CSAREGRIPHF. In DNA form, the CDR3 reads TGCAGTGCTAGAGAGGGGCGGATACCACACTTC.

The chain employs TRBV6-5 and TRBJ1-1, with unresolved D. From germline, CDR1 is MNHEY and CDR2 SVGAGI. The CDR3 runs 13 residues. Trimming stripped 6 bases from V and 7 bases from J, with 15 bases between. This chain's CDR3 is CASREQRVGEAFF. The CDR3 DNA follows: TGTGCCAGCAGGGAACAGCGGGTTGGTGAAGCTTTCTTT.

In its sample, this clone was seen a few times. CDR3 loop: CASSLEQDQPQHF. DNA of the CDR3: TGTGCCAGCAGCTTAGAACAAGATCAGCCCCAGCATTTT. The chain has TRBV7-2 and TRBJ1-5; D unresolved. Germline CDR1 reads SGHTA; CDR2 reads FQGNSA. The CDR3 has 13 amino acids. V lost 1 base, J lost 5 bases, and 6 bases lay in between.

The genes are TRBV2 and TRBJ1-3; D is possibly TRBD1 (5 bases). V lost 6 bases to trimming and J lost 4 bases, with 10 bases between them. The V gene's germline CDR1 is SNHLY and CDR2 FYNNEI. The CDR3 loop spans 13 amino acids. In DNA form, the CDR3 reads TGTGCCAGCAGGGACACCGAAGGAAACACCATATATTTT. As protein: CASRDTEGNTIYF.

J is TRBJ1-4 and V is TRBV6-6; a possible D gene is TRBD1 (5 bases). This CDR3 has 14 residues. Germline CDR1 MNHNY, CDR2 SVGAGI (reference sequence). V was pared by 2 bases and J by 8 bases, with 12 bases between. The CDR3 DNA is TGTGCCAGCAGTTACGGGCAGGGCATGGAAAAACTGTTTTTT. Amino acids: CASSYGQGMEKLFF.

The chain recombines TRBV5-1 with TRBJ2-3; D might be TRBD2 (6 bases). With 0 bases removed from V and 0 bases from J, the gap between germline ends came to 11 bases. The germline CDR1 and CDR2 sequences are SGHRS and YFSETQ. The CDR3 contains 16 residues. The CDR3 spells CASSLVGGTSTDTQYF. The CDR3 coding sequence is TGCGCCAGCAGCTTGGTTGGGGGGACTAGCACAGATACGCAGTATTTT.

The chain uses TRBV27 and TRBJ1-5, with D possibly TRBD1 on 6 matching bases. Germline CDR1 reads MNHEY; CDR2 reads SMNVEV (reference sequence). This CDR3 is 16 amino acids long. Trimming took off 4 bases at V and 0 bases at J, with 13 bases between the two ends. The CDR3 loop reads CASSSRTGSSNQPQHF. The DNA of the CDR3 is TGTGCCAGCAGTTCCCGAACAGGGTCTAGCAATCAGCCCCAGCATTTT.

The V and J genes are TRBV29-1 and TRBJ2-3; 11 nucleotides match TRBD1. With 8 bases clipped from V and 3 bases from J, the junction kept 10 bases outside the gene matches. Germline lookup yields CDR1 SQVTM and CDR2 ANQGSEA. The CDR3 is made up of 15 amino acids. The CDR3 DNA reads TGCAGCTCCAAGGGGGGGACAGGGGGGACAGATACGCAGTATTTT. This encodes CSSKGGTGGTDTQYF.

The gene calls are TRBV4-1 and TRBJ1-5; D unresolved. This CDR3 comprises 15 residues. V was clipped by 3 bases and J by 0 bases, with 9 bases between them. Germline loops: CDR1 MGHRA, CDR2 YSYEKL. The CDR3 bases are TGCGCCAGCAGCCACCACAGTAATAGCAATCAGCCCCAGCATTTT. Translating it yields CASSHHSNSNQPQHF.

In its sample, this clone was seen once. The chain links TRBV5-1 to TRBJ1-1, with D maybe TRBD1 (5 bases). Trimming took 4 bases from V and 1 from J, leaving 14 bases between them. This CDR3 spans 15 amino acids. Germline lookup yields CDR1 SGHRS and CDR2 YFSETQ. CDR3 DNA sequence: TGCGCCAGCAGCCTGTCGGGTCAGGGGAACACTGAAGCTTTCTTT. Protein: CASSLSGQGNTEAFF.

The chain has TRBV7-2 and TRBJ2-2; D unresolved. Trimming shortened V by 4 bases and J by 0 bases, and 6 bases separated the two germline ends. CDR3 length: 14 residues. Per germline, CDR1 SGHTA and CDR2 FQGNSA. CDR3: CASSSTANTGELFF. CDR3 DNA: TGTGCCAGCAGCTCTACAGCGAACACCGGGGAGCTGTTTTTT.

The chain links TRBV5-1 to TRBJ2-7, with D perhaps matching TRBD1 (6 bases). This CDR3 region has 13 residues. V dropped 4 bases and J dropped 4 bases, with 12 bases sitting between them. Per the germline V gene, CDR1 is SGHRS and CDR2 is YFSETQ. The CDR3 reads CASSSQTGYEQYF. In DNA form, the CDR3 reads TGCGCCAGCAGCAGCCAGACAGGTTACGAGCAGTACTTC.

The rearrangement uses TRBV10-3 and TRBJ2-2; TRBD2 matches at 10 bases. J was trimmed by 0 bases and V by 10 bases; bases with no gene match: 5. Per germline, CDR1 ENHRY and CDR2 SYGVKD. This CDR3 contains 15 residues. The CDR3 here is CATSLAGANTGELFF. The CDR3 DNA reads TGTGCCACATCCCTAGCGGGGGCGAACACCGGGGAGCTGTTTTTT.

This rearrangement joins TRBV7-9 to TRBJ1-1; 7 bases are a match to TRBD1. This CDR3 comprises 16 residues. Losses at the gene ends were 1 base for V and 1 base for J; bases not matched to a gene: 6. CDR1 and CDR2 (germline): SEHNR, FQNEAQ (reference sequence). The CDR3 DNA reads as TGTGCCAGCAGCTTAGAGAGAGGGGGCCAGAACACTGAAGCTTTCTTT. Translating it yields CASSLERGGQNTEAFF.

This clone showed up just a few times. This chain uses TRBV7-9 with TRBJ1-1; a possible D gene is TRBD1 (5 bases). Trimming took 1 base from V and 3 from J, leaving 18 bases between them. CDR3 length: 17 residues. Germline V lookup: CDR1 SEHNR, CDR2 FQNEAQ (reference sequence). The CDR3 loop is CASSLGRGGTRDTEAFF. The CDR3 DNA follows: TGTGCCAGCAGCTTAGGCCGCGGGGGAACGAGGGACACTGAAGCTTTCTTT.